This T cell receptor (beta chain) was captured by sequencing in a study of naive and memory T cell subsets. Note on this clonotype: Its antigen is as yet unknown.

Overnight CMV lysate stimulation of fresh PBMCs defined donor CMV status by CD4+ IFNgamma. Both TRBC1 and TRBC2 were covered by a beta constant-region primer of two equimolar oligonucleotides. Four rounds of PCR amplified the ligated cDNA using nested alpha and beta constant-region primers plus SP2. MiXCR, run by TCRdb on the UMI-ligation and nested PCR reads, gives a single entry per CDR3 protein. The table includes about 150,000 distinct CDR3 sequences, approximately 22% detected once. V was cut by 3 bases and J by 4 bases, with 13 bases left in between. The CDR3 sequence is 15 residues long. Germline CDR1 reads MNHEY; CDR2 reads SVGAGI. General study points: Over 95% of naive TCR sequences appeared only once, unlike memory subsets. A few larger clonotypes appeared in naive repertoires, especially CD8, possibly memory cells re-expressing CD45RA. Clonotypes here are unpaired alpha or beta chain sequences.

The chain uses TRBV6-5 and TRBJ2-1; D perhaps matches TRBD2 (5 bases). Specimen: naive CD4+ T cells from blood. This TCR derives from a human donor in good health. The CDR3 is CASSYRLADYNEQFF. The CDR3 nucleotides are TGTGCCAGCAGTTATCGTCTAGCAGATTACAATGAGCAGTTCTTC.